This T cell receptor beta chain was obtained from a study of response to subunit inactivated influenza vaccine. One entry per CDR3 protein, called by TCRdb with MiXCR from the RT-PCR reads. This sample yields about 310,000 distinct CDR3 sequences, of which approximately 21% are seen a single time; over 9% belongs to the top ten. This clonotype has a handful of counts. V lost 10 bases to trimming and J lost 4 bases; unmatched junction nucleotides: 8. The CDR3 has 13 amino acids. Germline loops: CDR1 ENHRY, CDR2 SYGVKD. The chain recombines TRBV10-3 with TRBJ2-7, with TRBD1 matching over 9 bases. This receptor was obtained from a man aged 50 to 69 who received an inactivated influenza vaccine. Sequenced here: PBMCs from blood, sampled 21 months after vaccination. The CDR3 is CATNRGLEYEQYF. The CDR3 region has the DNA TGTGCCACTAACAGGGGGCTAGAATACGAGCAGTACTTC.